The 31 T cell receptor beta chains in this list originate from one sample, sequenced in a study of cytomegalovirus exposure and HLA in healthy donors. Sequencing used immunoSEQ multiplex PCR; TCRdb keeps in-frame clones, though not all of them. The sample lists 250,000 or so clones, roughly 90% seen once, with 12% in the top ten. Sequencing used PBMCs. The receptors were gathered from a man aged 18 to 29 in good health and CMV-seropositive.

This clone showed up just a few times. The chain joins TRBV9 to TRBJ1-2; no clear D. This CDR3 is built from 14 residues. V lost 0 bases and J lost 5, with 11 bases in between. From germline, CDR1 is SGDLS and CDR2 YYNGEE. In DNA, the CDR3 is TGTGCCAGCAGCGTAGAGATTCTGGGGTATGGCTACACCTTC. It encodes CASSVEILGYGYTF.

The genes are TRBV7-7 and TRBJ1-2; 8 bases match TRBD1. The CDR3 covers 15 residues. Per the germline V gene, CDR1 is SSHAT and CDR2 is FNYEAQ (reference sequence). Unmatched junction bases numbered 9, after V lost 5 bases and J lost 4 bases. CDR3 sequence: CASSPLRDRSYGYTF. Written as DNA, the CDR3 is TGTGCCAGCAGCCCTCTCCGGGACAGGTCCTATGGCTACACCTTC.

The chain employs TRBV10-3 and TRBJ2-7, with D uncertain. Germline V gene data show CDR1 as ENHRY and CDR2 as SYGVKD. The CDR3 consists of 13 residues. V lost 2 bases to trimming and J lost 4 bases, with 9 bases between them. CDR3 loop: CAISEGEAYEQYF. CDR3 nucleotides: TGTGCCATCAGTGAGGGTGAGGCTTACGAGCAGTACTTC.

The J gene is TRBJ2-1, the V gene TRBV5-4; D is unclear. Trimming removed 0 bases at V and 6 bases at J, with 7 bases between. The germline gives CDR1 SGHNT, CDR2 YYREEE (reference sequence). CDR3 length: 13 residues. CDR3 in amino acids: CASSLARTNEQFF. For the CDR3, the DNA is TGTGCCAGCAGCTTGGCCCGAACCAATGAGCAGTTCTTC. The whole variable domain, filled in from reference TRBV5-4 and TRBJ2-1, reads ETGVTQSPTHLIKTRGQQVTLRCSSQSGHNTVSWYQQALGQGPQFIFQYYREEENGRGNFPPRFSGLQFPNYSSELNVNALELDDSALYLCASSLARTNEQFFGPGTRLTVL.

The gene calls are TRBV5-4 and TRBJ2-2, with 8 bases that match TRBD1. Germline V gene lookup returns CDR1 SGHNT and CDR2 YYREEE (reference sequence). The CDR3 runs 14 residues. Germline trimming cut 4 bases from V and 6 bases from J; bases unmatched to any gene: 5. The DNA of the CDR3 is TGTGCCAGCAGCACGCGGACAGGGTCCGGGGAGCTGTTTTTT. It is translated as CASSTRTGSGELFF. Variable domain in full (rest from reference TRBV5-4 and TRBJ2-2): ETGVTQSPTHLIKTRGQQVTLRCSSQSGHNTVSWYQQALGQGPQFIFQYYREEENGRGNFPPRFSGLQFPNYSSELNVNALELDDSALYLCASSTRTGSGELFFGEGSRLTVL.

This clone has more than one count but fewer than ten. For the CDR3, the DNA is TGTGCCAGCAGCCTGGACAGGGGGGTGGTCGAGCAGTACTTC. Residues: CASSLDRGVVEQYF. The J gene is TRBJ2-7, the V gene TRBV5-6, with TRBD1 identical over 10 bases. The J segment lost 6 bases and the V segment lost 4 bases, leaving 7 bases of the junction unmatched. The CDR3 is 14 amino acids. Germline V lookup: CDR1 SGHDT, CDR2 YYEEEE.

The chain employs TRBV5-4 and TRBJ2-5, with TRBD2 identical over 12 bases. The CDR3 is made up of 16 amino acids. CDR1 and CDR2 from the germline V gene are SGHNT and YYREEE (reference sequence). V lost 3 bases to trimming and J lost 5 bases; unmatched junction nucleotides: 8. CDR3 sequence (DNA): TGTGCCAGCAGCTCGAACCCTAGCGGGAGGGTGGAGACCCAGTACTTC. Translating gives CASSSNPSGRVETQYF.

The genes are TRBV27 and TRBJ2-1; TRBD1 matches at 9 bases. Germline V gene data show CDR1 as MNHEY and CDR2 as SMNVEV (reference sequence). The CDR3 is 14 residues long. V gave up 6 bases and J gave up 6 bases; unmatched junction bases: 6. Written as DNA, the CDR3 is TGTGCCAGCAGCCCACAGGGGGCGAGCAATGAGCAGTTCTTC. It translates to CASSPQGASNEQFF.

The genes are TRBV5-1 and TRBJ1-1; TRBD1 matches 11 bases. This CDR3 spans 17 amino acids. The ends lost 4 bases at V and 4 bases at J; junction bases unmatched: 12. Germline assignment: CDR1 SGHRS and CDR2 YFSETQ. CDR3 nucleotide sequence: TGCGCCAGCAGCCTGGAACGGACAGGGGGCTATAGCACTGAAGCTTTCTTT. Amino acids: CASSLERTGGYSTEAFF.

This chain joins TRBV10-3 and TRBJ1-3; D is undetermined. Trimming removed 3 bases from V and 1 base from J, with 7 bases in between. The CDR3 contains 14 residues. Germline CDR1 is ENHRY and CDR2 is SYGVKD. Written as DNA, the CDR3 is TGTGCCATCAGTGACATCGTTTCTGGAAACACCATATATTTT. This sequence encodes CAISDIVSGNTIYF.

In its sample, this clone was seen once. CDR3: CASSTKITGHKQPQHF. The CDR3, as DNA: TGTGCCAGCAGTACAAAGATTACGGGACATAAGCAGCCCCAGCATTTT. V is TRBV27 and J is TRBJ1-5; a possible D gene is TRBD1 (6 bases). V lost 5 bases and J lost 7, with 21 bases in between. This CDR3 is 16 amino acids long. The germline CDR1 and CDR2 sequences are MNHEY and SMNVEV (reference sequence).

J is TRBJ2-1 and V is TRBV7-2; D gene unclear. The CDR3 is made up of 11 amino acids. V dropped 6 bases and J dropped 4 bases, with 4 bases sitting between them. Per the germline V gene, CDR1 is SGHTA and CDR2 is FQGNSA. The CDR3 coding sequence is TGTGCCAGCAGTATTTACAATGAGCAGTTCTTC. Its protein product is CASSIYNEQFF. Combining the CDR3 with reference TRBV7-2 and TRBJ2-1 gives the whole variable domain GAGVSQSPSNKVTEKGKDVELRCDPISGHTALYWYRQSLGQGLEFLIYFQGNSAPDKSGLPSDRFSAERTGGSVSTLTIQRTQQEDSAVYLCASSIYNEQFFGPGTRLTVL.

This clone was recorded a few times. This sequence joins TRBV29-1 and TRBJ2-2, with D unresolved. Per germline, CDR1 SQVTM and CDR2 ANQGSEA. V was clipped by 4 bases and J by 6 bases, with 9 bases between them. The CDR3 is 12 amino acids. This CDR3 is CSVGQASGELFF. For the CDR3, the DNA is TGCAGCGTTGGTCAGGCCTCCGGGGAGCTGTTTTTT.

The chain has TRBV2 and TRBJ2-2; D uncertain. V gave up 8 bases and J gave up 3 bases, with 4 bases separating them. The CDR3 totals 11 residues. In germline, CDR1 is SNHLY, CDR2 FYNNEI. The CDR3 bases are TGTGCCAGCGGATACACCGGGGAGCTGTTTTTT. This sequence encodes CASGYTGELFF.

V usage is TRBV2 and J usage is TRBJ2-3; D is perhaps TRBD1 (6 bases). Trimming pared 11 bases from V and 2 bases from J, leaving 17 bases between. The CDR3 totals 14 residues. The germline CDR1 and CDR2 sequences are SNHLY and FYNNEI. The CDR3 coding sequence is TGTGCCCGACAAGCGCAGGGGAACACAGATACGCAGTATTTT. It codes for CARQAQGNTDTQYF.

The V gene is TRBV19, the J gene TRBJ1-3; D not resolved. The CDR3 spans 13 residues. Germline V gives CDR1 LNHDA, CDR2 SQIVND (reference sequence). The ends were cut back, 4 bases at V and 4 bases at J, with 8 bases in the middle. In DNA form, the CDR3 reads TGTGCCAGTAGTACCGTGGGAGGAAACACCATATATTTT. It yields the protein CASSTVGGNTIYF.

The chain links TRBV28 to TRBJ2-7, with 12 bases matching TRBD2. Germline V lookup: CDR1 MDHEN, CDR2 SYDVKM. V lost 6 bases to trimming and J lost 1 base; unmatched junction nucleotides: 7. This CDR3 has 16 amino acids. The CDR3 region is CASRRLAGDRSYEQYF. CDR3 in DNA: TGTGCCAGCAGGAGACTAGCGGGAGATCGGTCCTACGAGCAGTACTTC.

The V and J genes are TRBV2 and TRBJ1-1; a weak D match, TRBD1 (5 bases). CDR1 is SNHLY, CDR2 FYNNEI, per germline. V lost 7 bases, J lost 1 base, and 10 bases lay in between. There are 13 residues in the CDR3. The CDR3, as DNA: TGTGCCAGCAAAGGGGAGGGGAACACTGAAGCTTTCTTT. It is translated as CASKGEGNTEAFF.

V is TRBV6-5 and J is TRBJ2-5; 8 bases match TRBD1. There are 14 residues in the CDR3. After removal of 6 bases from V and 1 base from J, the junction contained 4 bases not matched to a gene. The germline V gene encodes CDR1 MNHEY and CDR2 SVGAGI. CDR3 DNA sequence: TGTGCCAGCAGCGCCGGGACAGGCCAAGAGACCCAGTACTTC. It specifies CASSAGTGQETQYF.

In nucleotides, the CDR3 is TGTGCCAGCAGTGCCGGGAATCAGCTCTACGAGCAGTACTTC. Amino acid sequence: CASSAGNQLYEQYF. The chain combines TRBV6-6 with TRBJ2-7, with TRBD2 as a possible D gene (5 bases). The CDR3 runs to 14 residues. Germline V gene data show CDR1 as MNHNY and CDR2 as SVGAGI (reference sequence). Trimming took 5 bases from V and 3 from J, leaving 14 bases between them.

This chain links TRBV18 with TRBJ2-7; D perhaps matches TRBD2 (5 bases). Trimming shortened V by 3 bases and J by 3 bases, and 9 bases separated the two germline ends. This CDR3 region has 13 residues. CDR1 is KGHSH and CDR2 is LQKENI in the germline V gene. In nucleotides, the CDR3 is TGTGCCAGCTCACCGGAGGCAGACTACGAGCAGTACTTC. Encoded protein: CASSPEADYEQYF.

The chain's CDR3 is CASSFVGLNTEAFF. The DNA of the CDR3 is TGTGCCAGCAGTTTCGTGGGGCTTAACACTGAAGCTTTCTTT. This chain uses TRBV27 with TRBJ1-1; D is perhaps TRBD1 (5 bases). Germline assignment: CDR1 MNHEY and CDR2 SMNVEV (reference sequence). Trimming cost V 3 bases and J 2 bases, with 10 bases left between them. The CDR3 runs 14 residues.

This chain connects TRBV7-9 to TRBJ1-1; 9 bases are a match to TRBD1. Germline V gives CDR1 SEHNR, CDR2 FQNEAQ (reference sequence). V shed 8 bases and J 4 bases; nucleotides not matched to a gene: 8. The CDR3 consists of 14 residues. The CDR3 bases are TGTGCCAGCGACAACAGGGGGCTAGGCACTGAAGCTTTCTTT. Translation: CASDNRGLGTEAFF.

This chain joins TRBV18 and TRBJ1-5; D may be TRBD1 (6 bases). The V end was cut by 5 bases, the J end by 0 bases, with 14 bases between. Germline CDR1 KGHSH, CDR2 LQKENI. This CDR3 has 16 amino acids. CDR3: CASSRAGEGSNQPQHF. DNA of the CDR3: TGTGCCAGCTCAAGGGCAGGGGAGGGTAGCAATCAGCCCCAGCATTTT. The complete variable domain, with remaining parts taken from reference TRBV18 and TRBJ1-5, reads NAGVMQNPRHLVRRRGQEARLRCSPMKGHSHVYWYRQLPEEGLKFMVYLQKENIIDESGMPKERFSAEFPKEGPSILRIQQVVRGDSAAYFCASSRAGEGSNQPQHFGDGTRLSIL.

This clone appeared many times. The V call is TRBV10-3, the J call TRBJ1-1; TRBD1 is a possible D gene (6 bases). Trimming took off 0 bases at V and 4 bases at J, with 12 bases between the two ends. The CDR3 loop spans 15 amino acids. From germline, CDR1 is ENHRY and CDR2 SYGVKD. The DNA of the CDR3 is TGTGCCATCAGTGAGTCTGGGGGGGCCGGCACTGAAGCTTTCTTT. Its translation is CAISESGGAGTEAFF.

V is TRBV6-1 and J is TRBJ2-5; D may be TRBD2 (6 bases). The V end lost 5 bases, the J end lost 5 bases, and 18 bases lay between the germline ends. CDR3 length: 15 amino acids. Germline V gene data show CDR1 as MNHNS and CDR2 as SASEGT. CDR3 in DNA: TGTGCCAGCAGTACCCCCGGGGCGGGGCTGGAGACCCAGTACTTC. It translates to CASSTPGAGLETQYF.

The DNA of the CDR3 is TGTGCCAGCAGCTGGCGGGACAACCGTGGAAACACCATATATTTT. This codes for CASSWRDNRGNTIYF. The chain uses TRBV27 and TRBJ1-3; D might be TRBD1 (6 bases). Germline V gene data show CDR1 as MNHEY and CDR2 as SMNVEV (reference sequence). V gave up 6 bases and J gave up 3 bases, with 15 bases separating them. This CDR3 contains 15 residues.

The chain couples TRBV2 to TRBJ1-1; 8 nucleotides match TRBD1. The CDR3 has 14 residues. Unmatched junction bases numbered 4, after V lost 3 bases and J lost 4 bases. CDR1 and CDR2 (germline): SNHLY, FYNNEI. The DNA of the CDR3 is TGTGCCAGCAGTGATCAGGGGGCTGCCACTGAAGCTTTCTTT. Protein product: CASSDQGAATEAFF.

V is TRBV5-6 and J is TRBJ2-3; 7 bases align to TRBD2. J lost 0 bases, V lost 4 bases, and 5 bases had no gene match. Germline CDR1 SGHDT, CDR2 YYEEEE. This CDR3 contains 15 residues. The CDR3 reads CASSRLAESTDTQYF. In DNA, the CDR3 is TGTGCCAGCAGCCGGCTAGCGGAGAGCACAGATACGCAGTATTTT.

The chain carries TRBV5-1 and TRBJ2-1; 9 positions match TRBD2. V gave up 0 bases and J gave up 5 bases; unmatched junction bases: 3. The CDR3 runs 15 residues. Germline lookup yields CDR1 SGHRS and CDR2 YFSETQ. CDR3 sequence (DNA): TGCGCCAGCAGCTTGGCGACTAGCGGTAACAATGAGCAGTTCTTC. Its translation: CASSLATSGNNEQFF.

The chain joins TRBV19 to TRBJ2-3, with unresolved D. The CDR3 totals 12 residues. V lost 5 bases to trimming and J lost 0 bases, with 3 bases between them. Looked up from germline, CDR1 is LNHDA and CDR2 is SQIVND (reference sequence). CDR3 protein: CASSGSTDTQYF. The CDR3 nucleotides are TGTGCCAGTAGTGGTAGCACAGATACGCAGTATTTT. The variable domain in full, completed from reference TRBV19 and TRBJ2-3, reads DGGITQSPKYLFRKEGQNVTLSCEQNLNHDAMYWYRQDPGQGLRLIYYSQIVNDFQKGDIAEGYSVSREKKESFPLTVTSAQKNPTAFYLCASSGSTDTQYFGPGTRLTVL.